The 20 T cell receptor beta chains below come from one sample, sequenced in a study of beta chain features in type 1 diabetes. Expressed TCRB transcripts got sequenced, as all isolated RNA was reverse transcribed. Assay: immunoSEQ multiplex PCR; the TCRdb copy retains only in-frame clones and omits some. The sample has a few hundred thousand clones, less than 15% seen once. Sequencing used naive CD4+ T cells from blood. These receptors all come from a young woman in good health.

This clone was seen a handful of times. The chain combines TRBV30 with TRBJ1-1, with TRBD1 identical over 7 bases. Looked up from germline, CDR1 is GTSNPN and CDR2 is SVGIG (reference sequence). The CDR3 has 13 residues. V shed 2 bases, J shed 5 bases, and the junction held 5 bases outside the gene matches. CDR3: CAWSSTGETEAFF. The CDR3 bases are TGTGCCTGGAGTTCCACAGGGGAAACTGAAGCTTTCTTT. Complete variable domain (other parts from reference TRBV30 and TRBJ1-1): SQTIHQWPATLVQPVGSPLSLECTVEGTSNPNLYWYRQAAGRGLQLLFYSVGIGQISSEVPQNLSASRPQDRQFILSSKKLLLSDSGFYLCAWSSTGETEAFFGQGTRLTVV.

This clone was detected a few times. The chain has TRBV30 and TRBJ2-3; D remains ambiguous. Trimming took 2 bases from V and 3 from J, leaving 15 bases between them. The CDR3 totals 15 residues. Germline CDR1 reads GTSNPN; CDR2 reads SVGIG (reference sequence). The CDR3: CAWSHQDGRTDTQYF. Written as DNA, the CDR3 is TGTGCCTGGAGTCACCAAGATGGCAGGACAGATACGCAGTATTTT. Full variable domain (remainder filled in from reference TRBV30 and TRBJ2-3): SQTIHQWPATLVQPVGSPLSLECTVEGTSNPNLYWYRQAAGRGLQLLFYSVGIGQISSEVPQNLSASRPQDRQFILSSKKLLLSDSGFYLCAWSHQDGRTDTQYFGPGTRLTVL.

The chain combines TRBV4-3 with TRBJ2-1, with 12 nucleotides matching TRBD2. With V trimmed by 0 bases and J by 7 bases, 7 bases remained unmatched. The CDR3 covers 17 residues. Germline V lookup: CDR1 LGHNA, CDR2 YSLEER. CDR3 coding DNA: TGCGCCAGCAGCCAAGATCTTGTACTAGCGGGAGGTAATGAGCAGTTCTTC. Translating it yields CASSQDLVLAGGNEQFF.

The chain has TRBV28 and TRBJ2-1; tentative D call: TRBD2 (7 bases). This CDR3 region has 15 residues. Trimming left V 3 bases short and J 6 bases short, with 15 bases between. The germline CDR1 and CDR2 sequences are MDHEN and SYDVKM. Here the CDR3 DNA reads TGTGCCAGCAGTTTGTGGGGGAGGGGGGGCAATGAGCAGTTCTTC. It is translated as CASSLWGRGGNEQFF.

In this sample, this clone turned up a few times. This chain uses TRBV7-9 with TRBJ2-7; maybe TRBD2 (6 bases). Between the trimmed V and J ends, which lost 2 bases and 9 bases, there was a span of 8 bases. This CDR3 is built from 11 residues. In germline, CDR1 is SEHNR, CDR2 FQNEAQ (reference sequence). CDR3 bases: TGTGCCAGCAGCTTATCCGGGGGGCAGTACTTC. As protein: CASSLSGGQYF.

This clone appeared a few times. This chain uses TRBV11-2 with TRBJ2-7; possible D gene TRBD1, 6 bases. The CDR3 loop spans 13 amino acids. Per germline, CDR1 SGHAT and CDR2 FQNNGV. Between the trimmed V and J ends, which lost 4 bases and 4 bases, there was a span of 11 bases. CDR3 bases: TGTGCCAGCAGCTCCTTCAGGGGATACGAGCAGTACTTC. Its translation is CASSSFRGYEQYF.

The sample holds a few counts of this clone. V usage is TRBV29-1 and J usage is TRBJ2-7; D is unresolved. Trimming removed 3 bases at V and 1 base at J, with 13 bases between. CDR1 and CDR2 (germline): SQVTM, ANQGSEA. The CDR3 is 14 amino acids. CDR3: CSVDAVTGSYEQYF. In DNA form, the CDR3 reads TGCAGCGTTGATGCGGTTACGGGTTCCTACGAGCAGTACTTC.

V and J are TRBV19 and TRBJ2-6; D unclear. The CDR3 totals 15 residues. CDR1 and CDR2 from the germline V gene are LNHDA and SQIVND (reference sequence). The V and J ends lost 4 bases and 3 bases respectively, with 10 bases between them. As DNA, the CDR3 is TGTGCCAGTAGTAAACAGATCCGTGGGGCCAACGTCCTGACTTTC. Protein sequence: CASSKQIRGANVLTF.

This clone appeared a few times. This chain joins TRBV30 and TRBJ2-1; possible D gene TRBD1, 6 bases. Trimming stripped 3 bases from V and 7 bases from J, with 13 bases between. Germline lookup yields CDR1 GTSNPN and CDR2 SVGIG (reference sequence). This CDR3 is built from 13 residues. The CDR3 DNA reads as TGTGCCTGGAGCAACAGGGTGAGGAATGAGCAGTTCTTC. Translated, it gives CAWSNRVRNEQFF.

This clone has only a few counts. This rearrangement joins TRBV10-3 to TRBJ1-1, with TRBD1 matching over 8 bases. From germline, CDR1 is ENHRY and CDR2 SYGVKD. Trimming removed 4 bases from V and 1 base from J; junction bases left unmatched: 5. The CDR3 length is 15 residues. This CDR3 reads CAISGTGTSNTEAFF. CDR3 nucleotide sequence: TGTGCCATCAGTGGGACAGGGACCTCGAACACTGAAGCTTTCTTT.

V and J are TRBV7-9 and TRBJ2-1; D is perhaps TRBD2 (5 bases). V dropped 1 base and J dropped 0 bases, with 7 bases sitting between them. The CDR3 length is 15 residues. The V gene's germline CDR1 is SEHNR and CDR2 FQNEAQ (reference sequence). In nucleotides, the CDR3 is TGTGCCAGCAGCTTAGGAGGACTCTCCTACAATGAGCAGTTCTTC. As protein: CASSLGGLSYNEQFF.

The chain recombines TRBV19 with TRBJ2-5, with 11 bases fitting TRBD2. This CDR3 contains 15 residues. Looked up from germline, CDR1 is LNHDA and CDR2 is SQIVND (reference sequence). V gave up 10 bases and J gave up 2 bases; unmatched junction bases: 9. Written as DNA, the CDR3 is TGTGCCACGAGACCCGGGACTAGCGGACAAGAGACCCAGTACTTC. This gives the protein CATRPGTSGQETQYF.

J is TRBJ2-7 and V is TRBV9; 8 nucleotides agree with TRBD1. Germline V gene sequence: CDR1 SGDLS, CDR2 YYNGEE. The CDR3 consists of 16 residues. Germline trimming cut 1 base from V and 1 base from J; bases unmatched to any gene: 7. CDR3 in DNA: TGTGCCAGCAGCGTAACCACGGGACAGGCGTCCTACGAGCAGTACTTC. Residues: CASSVTTGQASYEQYF.

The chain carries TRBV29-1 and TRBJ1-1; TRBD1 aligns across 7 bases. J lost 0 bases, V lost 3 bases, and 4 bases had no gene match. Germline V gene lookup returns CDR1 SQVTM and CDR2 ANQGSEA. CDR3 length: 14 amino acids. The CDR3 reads CSVEKDRMNTEAFF. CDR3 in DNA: TGCAGCGTTGAGAAGGACAGGATGAACACTGAAGCTTTCTTT.

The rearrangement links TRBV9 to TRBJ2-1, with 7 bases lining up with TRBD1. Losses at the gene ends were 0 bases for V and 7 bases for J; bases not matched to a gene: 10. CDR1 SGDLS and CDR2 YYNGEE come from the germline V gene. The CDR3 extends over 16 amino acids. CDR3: CASSVVVGTAMNEQFF. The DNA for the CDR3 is TGTGCCAGCAGCGTAGTGGTCGGGACAGCCATGAATGAGCAGTTCTTC.

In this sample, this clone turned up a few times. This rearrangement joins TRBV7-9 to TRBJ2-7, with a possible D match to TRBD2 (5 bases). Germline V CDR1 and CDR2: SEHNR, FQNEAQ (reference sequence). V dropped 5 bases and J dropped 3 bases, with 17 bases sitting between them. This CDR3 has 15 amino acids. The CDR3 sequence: CASSPLRLASYEQYF. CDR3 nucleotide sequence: TGTGCCAGCAGCCCCCTGAGGCTAGCCAGCTACGAGCAGTACTTC.

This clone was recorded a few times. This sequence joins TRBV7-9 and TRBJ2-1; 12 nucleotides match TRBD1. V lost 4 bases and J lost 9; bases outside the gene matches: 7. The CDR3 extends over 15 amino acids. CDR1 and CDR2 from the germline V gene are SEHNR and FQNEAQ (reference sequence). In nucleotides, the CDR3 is TGTGCCAGCAGCTCCCGGGACAGGGGGCAGGGTGAGCAGTTCTTC. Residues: CASSSRDRGQGEQFF.

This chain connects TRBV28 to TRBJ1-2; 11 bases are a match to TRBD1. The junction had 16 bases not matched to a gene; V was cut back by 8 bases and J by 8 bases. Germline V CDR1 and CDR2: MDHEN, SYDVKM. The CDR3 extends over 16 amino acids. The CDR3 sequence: CASRATGQGALFGYTF. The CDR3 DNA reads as TGTGCCAGCCGGGCTACAGGACAGGGGGCCCTGTTCGGCTACACCTTC.

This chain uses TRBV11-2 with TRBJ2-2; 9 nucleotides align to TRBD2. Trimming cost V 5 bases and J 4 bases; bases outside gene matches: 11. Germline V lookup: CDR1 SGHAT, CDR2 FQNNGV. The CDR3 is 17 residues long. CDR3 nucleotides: TGTGCCAGCAGCCTAGGGGGCGGGAGGGCTGGCACCGGGGAGCTGTTTTTT. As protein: CASSLGGGRAGTGELFF.

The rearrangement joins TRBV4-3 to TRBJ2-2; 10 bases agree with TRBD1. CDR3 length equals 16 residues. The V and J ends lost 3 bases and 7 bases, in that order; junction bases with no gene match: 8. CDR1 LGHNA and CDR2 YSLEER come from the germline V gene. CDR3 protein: CASSQLPGQGNGELFF. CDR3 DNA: TGCGCCAGCAGCCAGCTACCGGGACAGGGGAACGGGGAGCTGTTTTTT.